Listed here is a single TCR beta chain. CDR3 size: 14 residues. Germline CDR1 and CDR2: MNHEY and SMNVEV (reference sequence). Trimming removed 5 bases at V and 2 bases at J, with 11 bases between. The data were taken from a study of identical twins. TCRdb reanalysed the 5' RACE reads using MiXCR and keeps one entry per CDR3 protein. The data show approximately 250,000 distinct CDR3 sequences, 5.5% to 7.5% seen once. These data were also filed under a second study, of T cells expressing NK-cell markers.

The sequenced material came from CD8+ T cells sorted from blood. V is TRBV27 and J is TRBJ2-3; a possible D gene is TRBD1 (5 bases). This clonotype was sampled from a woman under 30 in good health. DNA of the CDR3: TGTGCCAGCAGTGACAGCACAGCCACAGATACGCAGTATTTT. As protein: CASSDSTATDTQYF.